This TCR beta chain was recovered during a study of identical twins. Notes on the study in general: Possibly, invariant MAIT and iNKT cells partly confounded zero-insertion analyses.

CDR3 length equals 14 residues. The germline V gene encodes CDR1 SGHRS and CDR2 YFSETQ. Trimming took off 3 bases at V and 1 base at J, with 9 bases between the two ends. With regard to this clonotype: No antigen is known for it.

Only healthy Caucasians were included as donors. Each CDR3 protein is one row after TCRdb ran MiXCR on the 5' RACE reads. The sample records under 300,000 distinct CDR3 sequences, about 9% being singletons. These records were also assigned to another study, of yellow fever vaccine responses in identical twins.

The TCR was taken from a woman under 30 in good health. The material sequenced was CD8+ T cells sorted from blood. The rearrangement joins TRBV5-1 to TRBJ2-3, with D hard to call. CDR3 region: CASSSLWGTDTQYF. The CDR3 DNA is TGCGCCAGCAGCTCCCTGTGGGGCACAGATACGCAGTATTTT.